The rows below give T cell receptor beta chains drawn from one sample of a study of blood T cell repertoires in COVID-19. Measured with immunoSEQ multiplex PCR; TCRdb has only the in-frame clones, and not every one. The profile covers some 60,000 clones, with roughly 71% appearing a single time and about 34% taken by the ten largest. Sequencing was done on a sample of peripheral blood. Receptor source: a human donor in a cohort sampled during active COVID-19. Both conserved end residues are part of each CDR3. A D gene is named only where the DNA matches it firmly. The size field is filled for only some rows; it gives once, few, many or a size class.

V	size	J	D	DNA	CDR3
TRBV18	.	TRBJ2-1	.	TGTGCCAGCTCACCACCGGCGGGCCGCTCCTACAATGAGCAGTTCTTC	CASSPPAGRSYNEQFF
TRBV5-3	.	TRBJ2-1	TRBD2	TGTGCCAGAAGTTCCCTTAAGCGGGAGAGCTCCTACAATGAGCAGTTCTTC	CARSSLKRESSYNEQFF
TRBV3-1/TRBV3-2	once	TRBJ1-1	.	TGTGCCAGCACCCCCGGCGGGATGAACACTGAAGCTTTCTTT	CASTPGGMNTEAFF
TRBV3-1/TRBV3-2	.	TRBJ2-7	TRBD2	TGTGCCAGCAGCACTAGCGGGAGGAGGTACGAGCAGTACTTC	CASSTSGRRYEQYF
TRBV15	large	TRBJ2-2	TRBD2	TGTGCCACCAGCAGAGATGGGAGCGGGGGCAACACCGGGGAGCTGTTTTTT	CATSRDGSGGNTGELFF
TRBV19	.	TRBJ1-5	.	TGTGCCAGTAGTATAGTTGTACAGAAACTCAATCAGCCCCAGCATTTT	CASSIVVQKLNQPQHF
TRBV5-1	.	TRBJ2-3	TRBD2	TGCGCCAGCAGCTTGGGGCTAGCGGGGGGAAGCACAGATACGCAGTATTTT	CASSLGLAGGSTDTQYF
TRBV5-1	.	TRBJ2-3	.	TGCGCCAGCAGCTTGGCCCCAGGGGGGAGCACAGATACGCAGTATTTT	CASSLAPGGSTDTQYF
TRBV6-2/TRBV6-3	.	TRBJ1-1	.	TGTGCCAGCAGACCTTGGACAGTTGACACTGAAGCTTTCTTT	CASRPWTVDTEAFF
TRBV19	few	TRBJ1-5	.	TGTGCCAGTACCGCTAGGGAAGGGGGACGTCAGCCCCAGCATTTT	CASTAREGGRQPQHF
TRBV29-1	.	TRBJ2-5	TRBD2	TGCAGCGCATCGGGGGGACGGGGGACCCAGTACTTC	CSASGGRGTQYF
TRBV4-1	.	TRBJ1-2	.	TGCGCCAGCAGCCAAGATCTCCTCCCAGGTGGCTACACCTTC	CASSQDLLPGGYTF
TRBV20-1	.	TRBJ2-7	.	TGCAGTGCTGGGCAGCTCTACGAGCAGTACTTC	CSAGQLYEQYF
TRBV7-9	.	TRBJ2-7	TRBD1	TGTGCCAGCAGCTTAGGGGGACAGCCGACCTACGAGCAGTACTTC	CASSLGGQPTYEQYF
TRBV19	.	TRBJ1-4	.	TGTGCCAGTAGTCAGGGGACGTACAGGGTCTTCGAAAAACTGTTTTTT	CASSQGTYRVFEKLFF
TRBV19	.	TRBJ1-1	.	TGTGCCAGTAAGTCGGGGCAGGGAGGCGCTGAAGCTTTCTTT	CASKSGQGGAEAFF
TRBV12-5	.	TRBJ2-2	.	TGTGCTAGTGGTTTGGGACAGTACACCGGGGAGCTGTTTTTT	CASGLGQYTGELFF
TRBV7-9	once	TRBJ1-6	.	TGTGCCAGCAGCCCATCGGGGGGATCCACCCTCCACTTT	CASSPSGGSTLHF
TRBV5-1	.	TRBJ2-1	TRBD2	TGCGCCAGCAGCTTATTGGGACTAGCGGGATCGTACAATGAGCAGTTCTTC	CASSLLGLAGSYNEQFF
TRBV30	.	TRBJ1-5	.	TGTGCCTGGAGTGGGGGGCCCCGGGGGGGCCGAGTCCGGGATATATACAATCAGCCCCAGCATTTT	CAWSGGPRGGRVRDIYNQPQHF
TRBV12-3/TRBV12-4	many	TRBJ1-6	.	TGTGCCAGCAGTTCAACTAAGAATTCACCCCTCCACTTT	CASSSTKNSPLHF
TRBV19	.	TRBJ1-1	.	TGTGCCAGTAGCACCGGGGGGACCCAAGGGACTGAAGCTTTCTTT	CASSTGGTQGTEAFF
TRBV2	few	TRBJ1-6	.	TGTGCCAGCGGGGGGGAGATTAATTCACCCCTCCACTTT	CASGGEINSPLHF
TRBV28	.	TRBJ1-2	TRBD1	TGTGCCAGCAGCGTTGACAGGGGACGCTCCTATGGCTACACCTTC	CASSVDRGRSYGYTF
TRBV5-4	.	TRBJ2-5	TRBD2	TGTGCCAGCAAACTAGCGGGGGCACAAGAGACCCAGTACTTC	CASKLAGAQETQYF
TRBV28	.	TRBJ1-5	TRBD1	TGTGCCAGCAGCCTTGGGACAGCCTATAGCAATCAGCCCCAGCATTTT	CASSLGTAYSNQPQHF